This entry concerns a single T cell receptor (beta chain). The antigen is not known. The data derive from a study of OX40 agonist ivuxolimab in advanced cancers. Across the study: Ivuxolimab, which patients received intravenously every 2 weeks, was dosed at 0.01 to 10 mg/kg. The study reported partial responses in three patients: one hepatocellular carcinoma, two cutaneous melanoma.

There are 15 residues in the CDR3. From germline, CDR1 is SGHRS and CDR2 YFSETQ. J was trimmed by 6 bases and V by 0 bases; bases with no gene match: 1. Sequenced by immunoSEQ multiplex PCR; TCRdb stores in-frame clones only, minus some. The sample shows roughly 150,000 clones, 85% to 95% of them seen only once. General observations from the study: The average count of expanded clones was higher among CD8+ T cells than among CD4+.

The sequencing used CD4+ or CD8+ T cells sorted from blood, collected in a trial of the OX40 agonist ivuxolimab. The receptor was derived from an adult with an advanced solid tumor such as melanoma, head and neck, liver or kidney cancer. This chain connects TRBV5-1 to TRBJ2-4; 12 nucleotides align to TRBD1. The CDR3 nucleotides are TGCGCCAGCAGCTTGGTGGGACAGGGGGCAAACATTCAGTACTTC. It codes for CASSLVGQGANIQYF.